The 10 T cell receptor beta chains in this list originate from one sample, sequenced in a study of T cell responses to AZD1222 COVID-19 vaccine. Produced via immunoSEQ multiplex PCR; TCRdb's table is partial and in-frame only. The table has about 54,000 clones, around nine tenths seen once. This material consisted of peripheral blood, taken 28 days after the second AZD1222 dose. These receptor sequences come from an adult who received the AZD1222 COVID-19 vaccine.

V gene TRBV28 combines with J gene TRBJ1-2; 12 bases match TRBD1. J lost 13 bases, V lost 4 bases, and 7 bases had no gene match. There are 13 residues in the CDR3. Germline V lookup: CDR1 MDHEN, CDR2 SYDVKM. This CDR3 reads CASSWDRGRTVTF. CDR3 in DNA: TGTGCCAGCAGTTGGGACAGGGGGCGGACGGTCACCTTC.

This sequence joins TRBV10-3 and TRBJ1-1; D remains ambiguous. V was shortened by 9 bases and J by 1 base, with 18 bases between the two germline ends. From germline, CDR1 is ENHRY and CDR2 SYGVKD. The CDR3 is made up of 15 amino acids. The CDR3 protein is CAIQRQELPNTEAFF. CDR3 bases: TGTGCCATTCAGCGGCAGGAGCTACCGAACACTGAAGCTTTCTTT.

The chain links TRBV19 to TRBJ1-6; maybe TRBD1 (6 bases). Germline V gives CDR1 LNHDA, CDR2 SQIVND (reference sequence). The CDR3 has 16 amino acids. The V and J ends lost 5 bases and 9 bases respectively, with 20 bases between them. CDR3 coding DNA: TGTGCCAGTAGTGAAACAGGGATGGAGGTCAGTTCACCCCTCCACTTT. Translating it yields CASSETGMEVSSPLHF.

The chain recombines TRBV24-1 with TRBJ2-3; TRBD1 aligns across 9 bases. The CDR3 runs to 16 residues. From germline, CDR1 is KGHDR and CDR2 SFDVKD. V shed 4 bases, J shed 3 bases, and the junction held 7 bases outside the gene matches. The CDR3 DNA follows: TGTGCCACCAGTGAGTCCGGGACAGGGAGGACAGATACGCAGTATTTT. Amino acid sequence: CATSESGTGRTDTQYF.

The V gene is TRBV3-1 (or the pseudogene TRBV3-2), the J gene TRBJ2-5; 8 bases map to TRBD1. This CDR3 spans 16 amino acids. V dropped 0 bases and J dropped 2; count of bases not matched to a gene: 5. Per germline, CDR1 LGHDT and CDR2 YNNKEL (reference sequence). This CDR3 is CASSQDLQGGQETQYF. For the CDR3, the DNA is TGTGCCAGCAGCCAAGACCTACAGGGGGGACAAGAGACCCAGTACTTC.

This chain joins TRBV24-1 and TRBJ2-1, with D perhaps TRBD1 (6 bases). CDR1 and CDR2 (germline): KGHDR, SFDVKD. The germline V and J ends were trimmed by 7 bases and 6 bases, with 18 bases remaining between them. The CDR3 covers 15 residues. The CDR3 bases are TGTGCCACCAGAGGGACACCCGACCGTGGCAATGAGCAGTTCTTC. Translating gives CATRGTPDRGNEQFF.

This clone was seen more than once but under ten times. V usage is TRBV14 and J usage is TRBJ2-3, with TRBD2 matching over 7 bases. The CDR3 runs to 15 residues. Germline CDR1 SGHDN, CDR2 FVKESK. With V trimmed by 0 bases and J by 3 bases, 3 bases remained unmatched. The CDR3 sequence is CASSQDASGTDTQYF. The CDR3 DNA sequence: TGTGCCAGCAGCCAAGATGCTAGCGGTACAGATACGCAGTATTTT.

This chain connects TRBV5-1 to TRBJ2-1, with D perhaps matching TRBD1 (6 bases). The germline gives CDR1 SGHRS, CDR2 YFSETQ. This CDR3 is 14 amino acids long. The germline V and J ends were trimmed by 7 bases and 7 bases, with 18 bases remaining between them. The CDR3 DNA reads as TGCGCCAGCGCTCCGGGACAATGGACGAATGAGCAGTTCTTC. Its protein is CASAPGQWTNEQFF.

The chain has TRBV3-1 (or the pseudogene TRBV3-2) and TRBJ2-7; D is possibly TRBD1 (5 bases). Germline V gene lookup returns CDR1 LGHDT and CDR2 YNNKEL (reference sequence). The CDR3 spans 16 residues. With 1 base removed from V and 2 bases from J, the gap between germline ends came to 15 bases. Here the CDR3 DNA reads TGTGCCAGCAGCCAAGGACCAGGGTTGGACGCCTACGAGCAGTACTTC. It specifies CASSQGPGLDAYEQYF.

The chain combines TRBV19 with TRBJ2-5, with a weak D call TRBD1 (5 bases). V lost 1 base and J lost 5, with 20 bases in between. The CDR3 is 17 amino acids. In germline, CDR1 is LNHDA, CDR2 SQIVND (reference sequence). CDR3 sequence: CASSIVAGAGLGETQYF. DNA of the CDR3: TGTGCCAGTAGTATAGTCGCTGGGGCAGGGCTTGGGGAGACCCAGTACTTC. The whole variable domain, remainder taken from reference TRBV19 and TRBJ2-5, is DGGITQSPKYLFRKEGQNVTLSCEQNLNHDAMYWYRQDPGQGLRLIYYSQIVNDFQKGDIAEGYSVSREKKESFPLTVTSAQKNPTAFYLCASSIVAGAGLGETQYFGPGTRLLVL.